This passage covers 31 T cell receptor beta chains from one sample sequenced in a study of beta chain features in type 1 diabetes. Whole-study findings and limits: TCRB CDR3s from Type 1 diabetes patients were moderately but significantly shorter in all four CD4+ subsets.

Their antigens remain unidentified. Reverse transcribing all isolated RNA meant expressed TCRB transcripts were sequenced. Method: immunoSEQ multiplex PCR; TCRdb's copy keeps in-frame clones and lacks some. The sample lists around 650,000 clones; roughly an eighth were seen once. What was sequenced was naive CD4+ T cells from blood. The receptors originated from a man aged 25 to 45 with type 1 diabetes.

Here the CDR3 reads CRDRNYGYTF. The DNA of the CDR3 is TGTCGAGACAGGAACTATGGCTACACCTTC. V usage is TRBV6-6 and J usage is TRBJ1-2, with D perhaps matching TRBD1 (6 bases). Germline V CDR1 and CDR2: MNHNY, SVGAGI (reference sequence). CDR3 length: 10 amino acids.

The gene calls are TRBV7-2 and TRBJ2-3, with D hard to call. The germline V and J ends were trimmed by 6 bases and 6 bases, with 10 bases remaining between them. This CDR3 comprises 12 residues. Germline V lookup: CDR1 SGHTA, CDR2 FQGNSA. The CDR3 sequence: CASREQSDTQYF. The CDR3 nucleotides read TGTGCCAGCAGAGAACAGTCGGATACGCAGTATTTT.

The rearrangement joins TRBV6-6 to TRBJ2-7; 7 bases match TRBD1. Per the germline V gene, CDR1 is MNHNY and CDR2 is SVGAGI (reference sequence). The CDR3 loop spans 12 amino acids. V gave up 7 bases and J gave up 4 bases; unmatched junction bases: 4. CDR3 sequence (DNA): TGTGCCAGCAACCCAGGGGGTTACGAGCAGTACTTC. Encoded protein: CASNPGGYEQYF.

This clone was detected only a few times. V is TRBV29-1 and J is TRBJ2-7, with D perhaps assigned TRBD1 or TRBD2 (5 bases each). This CDR3 is built from 14 residues. Germline loops: CDR1 SQVTM, CDR2 ANQGSEA. Trimming shortened V by 0 bases and J by 3 bases, and 12 bases separated the two germline ends. The CDR3 sequence is CSVEEEGRDYEQYF. The CDR3 DNA reads TGCAGCGTTGAAGAAGAGGGCAGGGACTACGAGCAGTACTTC.

CDR3 residues: CASSPSQFYGYTF. CDR3 coding DNA: TGTGCCAGCAGCCCTTCGCAGTTCTATGGCTACACCTTC. The V gene is TRBV28, the J gene TRBJ1-2; no reliable D call. Per the germline V gene, CDR1 is MDHEN and CDR2 is SYDVKM. The V end was cut by 6 bases, the J end by 4 bases, with 12 bases between. The CDR3 consists of 13 residues.

This clone was seen a handful of times. The CDR3 sequence is CASSVAGADSYNEQFF. Written as DNA, the CDR3 is TGTGCCAGCAGTGTAGCGGGGGCCGATTCCTACAATGAGCAGTTCTTC. The rearrangement uses TRBV2 and TRBJ2-1; 9 bases match TRBD2. Germline CDR1 and CDR2: SNHLY and FYNNEI. The CDR3 sequence is 16 residues long. V gave up 4 bases and J gave up 1 base; unmatched junction bases: 5.

The chain employs TRBV7-2 and TRBJ2-3, with 12 bases that match TRBD2. Germline CDR1 SGHTA, CDR2 FQGNSA. The V and J ends lost 5 bases and 0 bases, in that order; junction bases with no gene match: 9. The CDR3 runs to 18 residues. The CDR3 region has the DNA TGTGCCAGCAGCCCACCGACTAGCGGGGGCCTTAGCACAGATACGCAGTATTTT. Its translation is CASSPPTSGGLSTDTQYF.

This clone showed up just a few times. The chain has TRBV2 and TRBJ1-5; no reliable D call. V was trimmed by 6 bases and J by 4 bases, leaving 10 bases between them. CDR1 is SNHLY and CDR2 is FYNNEI in the germline V gene. The CDR3 extends over 13 amino acids. The CDR3 DNA reads as TGTGCCAGCAGCTCGGACCTTAATCAGCCCCAGCATTTT. Translating gives CASSSDLNQPQHF.

J is TRBJ2-7 and V is TRBV7-2; no reliable D call. The CDR3 is 13 residues long. CDR1 is SGHTA and CDR2 is FQGNSA in the germline V gene. V was shortened by 1 base and J by 4 bases, with 8 bases between the two germline ends. CDR3 sequence (DNA): TGTGCCAGCAGCTTAGGTAACAGATACGAGCAGTACTTC. Its translation: CASSLGNRYEQYF.

The chain couples TRBV15 to TRBJ2-1, with 7 bases lining up with TRBD1. Germline-derived CDR1 and CDR2 are LNHNV and YYDKDF (reference sequence). The CDR3 is 17 amino acids. Germline trimming cut 2 bases from V and 8 bases from J; bases unmatched to any gene: 15. CDR3 residues: CATSRTKTGKVGDEQFF. In DNA form, the CDR3 reads TGTGCCACCAGCAGAACGAAGACAGGGAAGGTCGGAGATGAGCAGTTCTTC.

This rearrangement joins TRBV7-2 to TRBJ1-2; 7 nucleotides align to TRBD1. Germline CDR1 reads SGHTA; CDR2 reads FQGNSA. The CDR3 loop spans 14 amino acids. V shed 4 bases, J shed 9 bases, and the junction held 11 bases outside the gene matches. The CDR3 reads CASSSAGTAGSYTF. For the CDR3, the DNA is TGTGCCAGCAGCTCGGCCGGGACAGCGGGGAGCTACACCTTC.

This clone was seen only a few times. This chain links TRBV7-9 with TRBJ1-2, with D perhaps matching TRBD1 (5 bases). V gave up 4 bases and J gave up 6 bases, with 9 bases separating them. This CDR3 contains 12 residues. The germline V gene has CDR1 SEHNR and CDR2 FQNEAQ (reference sequence). CDR3 protein: CASSSTDNGYTF. Here the CDR3 DNA reads TGTGCCAGCAGCTCGACAGACAATGGCTACACCTTC.

V usage is TRBV7-9 and J usage is TRBJ1-6; 8 bases are shared with TRBD1. V was pared by 5 bases and J by 7 bases, with 7 bases of the junction left unmatched. CDR1 is SEHNR and CDR2 is FQNEAQ in the germline V gene (reference sequence). The CDR3 covers 15 residues. As DNA, the CDR3 is TGTGCCAGCAGCCCTAGACAGGGGTCCAATTCACCCCTCCACTTT. Protein sequence: CASSPRQGSNSPLHF.

This clone has just a few counts. J is TRBJ2-6 and V is TRBV7-2; D not resolved. Deletions cut 5 bases from V and 0 bases from J, with 17 bases between. Germline V gives CDR1 SGHTA, CDR2 FQGNSA. The CDR3 has 18 residues. The CDR3 coding sequence is TGTGCCAGCAGCCGCTCGGTACCTAAATTCTCTGGGGCCAACGTCCTGACTTTC. Translation gives CASSRSVPKFSGANVLTF.

The V call is TRBV9, the J call TRBJ2-7, with TRBD2 matching over 8 bases. Germline CDR1 and CDR2: SGDLS and YYNGEE. The CDR3 extends over 16 amino acids. J was trimmed by 3 bases and V by 0 bases; bases with no gene match: 8. CDR3 in DNA: TGTGCCAGCAGCGTAGATTTTACTAGCGGACACTACGAGCAGTACTTC. Amino acid sequence: CASSVDFTSGHYEQYF.

The chain employs TRBV28 and TRBJ2-1; TRBD2 aligns across 7 bases. J lost 7 bases, V lost 4 bases, and 10 bases had no gene match. Germline CDR1 and CDR2: MDHEN and SYDVKM. The CDR3 is 15 residues long. DNA for the CDR3: TGTGCCAGCAGTTCCGTAGCGGGCCATGTTAATGAGCAGTTCTTC. This codes for CASSSVAGHVNEQFF.

As concerns this clone: Other nucleotide sequences in the sample specify the same CDR3. This sequence joins TRBV14 and TRBJ1-3; D not resolved. The CDR3 is 13 amino acids. V lost 4 bases, J lost 4 bases, and 8 bases lay in between. Germline CDR1 is SGHDN and CDR2 is FVKESK. The CDR3 bases are TGTGCCAGCAGCCGGACCGCCGGAAACACCATATATTTT. Its translation is CASSRTAGNTIYF.

This rearrangement joins TRBV30 to TRBJ1-4, with unresolved D. This CDR3 has 13 residues. V was cut by 3 bases and J by 3 bases, with 8 bases left in between. Per germline, CDR1 GTSNPN and CDR2 SVGIG (reference sequence). CDR3 bases: TGTGCCTGGAGAATGATGGCTAATGAAAAACTGTTTTTT. This encodes CAWRMMANEKLFF.

This clone was detected only a few times. The DNA for the CDR3 is TGTGCCAGCAGCTGGGACAGGGGTGGGAACACTGAAGCTTTCTTT. This sequence encodes CASSWDRGGNTEAFF. The J gene is TRBJ1-1, the V gene TRBV7-2; 10 bases fit TRBD1. CDR1 and CDR2 from the germline V gene are SGHTA and FQGNSA. This CDR3 is 15 amino acids long. The ends lost 4 bases at V and 1 base at J; junction bases unmatched: 3.

This clone has just a few counts. The J gene is TRBJ2-2, the V gene TRBV9, with D unresolved. V was pared by 3 bases and J by 11 bases, with 20 bases between. CDR1 and CDR2 (germline): SGDLS, YYNGEE. This CDR3 is built from 15 residues. The CDR3 spells CASSAREGANGELFF. The CDR3 coding sequence is TGTGCCAGCAGCGCGAGAGAAGGTGCGAACGGTGAGCTGTTTTTT.

The rearrangement links TRBV5-6 to TRBJ2-7, with D possibly matching TRBD2 (5 bases). V lost 1 base, J lost 1 base, and 12 bases lay in between. The CDR3 runs to 15 residues. From germline, CDR1 is SGHDT and CDR2 YYEEEE. Here the CDR3 reads CASSLMAEGSYEQYF. CDR3 DNA: TGTGCCAGCAGCTTGATGGCAGAGGGTTCCTACGAGCAGTACTTC.

This clone was counted between two and nine times. The genes are TRBV7-9 and TRBJ1-1; tentative D call: TRBD1 (5 bases). This CDR3 is built from 13 residues. Trimming took 3 bases from V and 3 from J, leaving 8 bases between them. The germline V gene encodes CDR1 SEHNR and CDR2 FQNEAQ (reference sequence). The CDR3 spells CASSFLGDTEAFF. The CDR3 coding sequence is TGTGCCAGCAGCTTCTTGGGGGACACTGAAGCTTTCTTT.

This clone was observed a few times. V is TRBV4-3 and J is TRBJ2-2; unclear D gene. The CDR3 is 14 amino acids. V lost 0 bases to trimming and J lost 4 bases, with 6 bases between them. In germline, CDR1 is LGHNA, CDR2 YSLEER. CDR3 in amino acids: CASSQDFSTGELFF. CDR3 nucleotides: TGCGCCAGCAGCCAAGATTTCAGCACCGGGGAGCTGTTTTTT.

This chain links TRBV28 with TRBJ2-5; TRBD1 or TRBD2 may be the D gene (5 bases each). Germline V gene sequence: CDR1 MDHEN, CDR2 SYDVKM. This CDR3 is built from 15 residues. The V end was cut by 6 bases, the J end by 1 base, with 15 bases between. CDR3 coding DNA: TGTGCCAGCAGGCCAGGGAGTTTTAGCCAAGAGACCCAGTACTTC. Protein: CASRPGSFSQETQYF.

This clone was observed a handful of times. The chain is built from TRBV15 and TRBJ2-1, with 7 bases that match TRBD2. With V trimmed by 2 bases and J by 5 bases, 6 bases remained unmatched. The V gene's germline CDR1 is LNHNV and CDR2 YYDKDF (reference sequence). The CDR3 has 15 residues. CDR3 residues: CATSRPQAGDNEQFF. In DNA, the CDR3 is TGTGCCACCAGCAGACCTCAGGCGGGGGACAATGAGCAGTTCTTC.

The chain employs TRBV5-1 and TRBJ1-2; no clear D gene. The CDR3 extends over 13 amino acids. Germline V gene data show CDR1 as SGHRS and CDR2 as YFSETQ. V lost 4 bases and J lost 2, with 9 bases in between. In DNA form, the CDR3 reads TGCGCCAGCAGCAGTACAGCGAACTATGGCTACACCTTC. Its protein is CASSSTANYGYTF. The variable domain in full, completed from reference TRBV5-1 and TRBJ1-2, reads KAGVTQTPRYLIKTRGQQVTLSCSPISGHRSVSWYQQTPGQGLQFLFEYFSETQRNKGNFPGRFSGRQFSNSRSEMNVSTLELGDSALYLCASSSTANYGYTFGSGTRLTVV.

The chain carries TRBV4-3 and TRBJ2-7, with a possible D match to TRBD2 (6 bases). The V gene's germline CDR1 is LGHNA and CDR2 YSLEER. The CDR3 is 15 amino acids. V was trimmed by 1 base and J by 4 bases, leaving 14 bases between them. CDR3: CASSQGPAGGYEQYF. The CDR3, as DNA: TGCGCCAGCAGCCAAGGCCCAGCGGGCGGATACGAGCAGTACTTC.

This clone occurred a few times. This chain links TRBV14 with TRBJ1-2, with 7 bases matching TRBD1. The CDR3 runs to 14 residues. The germline CDR1 and CDR2 sequences are SGHDN and FVKESK. V shed 2 bases, J shed 8 bases, and the junction held 8 bases outside the gene matches. The CDR3 protein is CASSQTRGGSGYTF. The CDR3 DNA follows: TGTGCCAGCAGCCAAACCCGAGGGGGCAGCGGCTACACCTTC.

Only a few counts were recorded for this clone. The chain uses TRBV7-9 and TRBJ2-5; 11 bases agree with TRBD2. The CDR3 is 15 amino acids. The ends lost 4 bases at V and 1 base at J; junction bases unmatched: 2. Germline lookup yields CDR1 SEHNR and CDR2 FQNEAQ (reference sequence). The CDR3 spells CASSSGLAAQETQYF. DNA of the CDR3: TGTGCCAGCAGCTCGGGACTAGCGGCCCAAGAGACCCAGTACTTC.

This rearrangement joins TRBV18 to TRBJ2-1; D is unresolved. Germline V lookup: CDR1 KGHSH, CDR2 LQKENI. The CDR3 has 14 residues. Trimming cost V 6 bases and J 4 bases, with 13 bases left between them. The CDR3 region is CASSPSDQYNEQFF. CDR3 nucleotides: TGTGCCAGCTCGCCGTCAGATCAATACAATGAGCAGTTCTTC.

There are a few counts of this clone. The rearrangement uses TRBV7-2 and TRBJ1-2; D remains ambiguous. This CDR3 has 14 residues. Germline loops: CDR1 SGHTA, CDR2 FQGNSA. Trimming removed 5 bases at V and 0 bases at J, with 10 bases between. In DNA, the CDR3 is TGTGCCAGCAGCGCCCCTGGACCTAACTATGGCTACACCTTC. Its translation: CASSAPGPNYGYTF.